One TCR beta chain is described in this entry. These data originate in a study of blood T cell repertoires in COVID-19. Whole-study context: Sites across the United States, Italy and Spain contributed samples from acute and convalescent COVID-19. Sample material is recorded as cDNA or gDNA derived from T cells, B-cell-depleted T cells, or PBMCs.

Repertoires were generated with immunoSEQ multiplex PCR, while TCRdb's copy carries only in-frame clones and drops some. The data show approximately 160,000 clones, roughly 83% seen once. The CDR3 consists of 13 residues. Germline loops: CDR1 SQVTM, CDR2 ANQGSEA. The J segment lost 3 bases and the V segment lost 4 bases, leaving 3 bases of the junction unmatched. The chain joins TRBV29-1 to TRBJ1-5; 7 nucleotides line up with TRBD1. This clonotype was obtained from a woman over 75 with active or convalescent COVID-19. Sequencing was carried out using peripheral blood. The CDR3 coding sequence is TGCAGCGTTGGAGGGACAGTCAATCAGCCCCAGCATTTT. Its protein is CSVGGTVNQPQHF. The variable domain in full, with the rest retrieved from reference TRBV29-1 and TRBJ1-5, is SAVISQKPSRDICQRGTSLTIQCQVDSQVTMMFWYRQQPGQSLTLIATANQGSEATYESGFVIDKFPISRPNLTFSTLTVSNMSPEDSSIYLCSVGGTVNQPQHFGDGTRLSIL.